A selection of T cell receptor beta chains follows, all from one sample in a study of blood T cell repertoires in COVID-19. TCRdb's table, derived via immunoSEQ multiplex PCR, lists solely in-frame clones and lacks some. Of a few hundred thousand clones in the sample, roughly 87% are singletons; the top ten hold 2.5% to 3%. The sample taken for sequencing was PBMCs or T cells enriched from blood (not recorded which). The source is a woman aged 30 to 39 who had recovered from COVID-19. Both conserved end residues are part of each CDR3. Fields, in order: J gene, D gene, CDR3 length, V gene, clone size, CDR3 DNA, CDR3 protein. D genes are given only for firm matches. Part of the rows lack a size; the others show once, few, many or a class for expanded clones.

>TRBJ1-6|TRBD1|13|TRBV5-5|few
TGTGCCAGCAGACAGGGGTATAATTCACCCCTCCACTTT
CASRQGYNSPLHF
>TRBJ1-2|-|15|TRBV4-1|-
TGCGCCAGCAGCCAAGTTGTCCAGGCTAACTATGGCTACACCTTC
CASSQVVQANYGYTF
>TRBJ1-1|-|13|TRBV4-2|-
TGTGCCAGCGGCCGCTCGGGGGACCTTGGGGCTTTCTTT
CASGRSGDLGAFF
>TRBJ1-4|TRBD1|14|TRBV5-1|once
TGCGCCAGCAGCTCGACAGGGATTGATGAAAAACTGTTTTTT
CASSSTGIDEKLFF
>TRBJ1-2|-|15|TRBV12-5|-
TGTGCTAGTGGTCCCCTCGGGACTCGTAACTATGGCTACACCTTC
CASGPLGTRNYGYTF
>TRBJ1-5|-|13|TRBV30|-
TGTGCCTGGAGTGCAGGGGAGGGTCAGCCCCAGCATTTT
CAWSAGEGQPQHF
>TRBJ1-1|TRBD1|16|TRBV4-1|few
TGCGCCAGCAGCCAAGGGGACAGGGGGCGCCGAACTGAAGCTTTCTTT
CASSQGDRGRRTEAFF
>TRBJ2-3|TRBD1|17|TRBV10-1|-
TGCGCCAGCAGTGAGTCCATGGGGACAGGGCAGACAGATACGCAGTATTTT
CASSESMGTGQTDTQYF
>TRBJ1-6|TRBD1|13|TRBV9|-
TGTGCCAGCAGCCCCCAGGGGGATTCACCCCTCCACTTT
CASSPQGDSPLHF
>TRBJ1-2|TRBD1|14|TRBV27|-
TGTGCCAGCAGTTTGCAGGGGGCAGGCTATGGCTACACCTTC
CASSLQGAGYGYTF
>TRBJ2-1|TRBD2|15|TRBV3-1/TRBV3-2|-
TGTGCCAGCAGCCCGGGACTAGCGGGGGGCGGTGAGCAGTTCTTC
CASSPGLAGGGEQFF
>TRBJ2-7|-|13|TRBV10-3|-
TGTGCCATCAGGGGGGACAACAGATACGAGCAGTACTTC
CAIRGDNRYEQYF
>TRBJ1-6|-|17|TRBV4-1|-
TGCGCCAGCAGCCAGACCCCCCGCGACATGATGATTTCACCCCTCCACTTT
CASSQTPRDMMISPLHF
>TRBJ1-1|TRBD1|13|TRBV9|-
TGTGCCAGCAGACCGGGACAGGGTGCAGAAGCTTTCTTT
CASRPGQGAEAFF
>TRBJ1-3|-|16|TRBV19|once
TGTGCCAGTAGTATGGCTAGCGGGGGCTCTGGAAACACCATATATTTT
CASSMASGGSGNTIYF
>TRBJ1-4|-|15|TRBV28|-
TGTGCCAGCAGCAACCCTCCAGGGTCGCGGGAAAAACTGTTTTTT
CASSNPPGSREKLFF
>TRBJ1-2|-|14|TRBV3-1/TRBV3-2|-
TGTGCCAGCAGCCAAGGATGGTCAGTCTATGGCTACACCTTC
CASSQGWSVYGYTF
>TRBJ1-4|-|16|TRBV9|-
TGTGCCAGCAGCGTAGACAACAGTGCAACTAATGAAAAACTGTTTTTT
CASSVDNSATNEKLFF
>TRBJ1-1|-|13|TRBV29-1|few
TGCAGCGGGGGCCGGGGGATAGGCACTGAAGCTTTCTTT
CSGGRGIGTEAFF
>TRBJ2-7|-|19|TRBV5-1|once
TGCGCCAGCAGCTTGACAAAGATCGGTGGCACAGGGCGATCCTACGAGCAGTACTTC
CASSLTKIGGTGRSYEQYF
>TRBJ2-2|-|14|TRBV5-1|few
TGCGCCAGCAGCCTGGATCTTCCCCCCGGGGAGCTGTTTTTT
CASSLDLPPGELFF
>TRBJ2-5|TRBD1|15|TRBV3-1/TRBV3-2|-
TGTGCCAGCAGCCAAAGGACGGGGACAGAAGAGACCCAGTACTTC
CASSQRTGTEETQYF
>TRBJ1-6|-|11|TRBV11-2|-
TGTGCCAGCAGCCCTGGGGGGGCCCTCCACTTT
CASSPGGALHF
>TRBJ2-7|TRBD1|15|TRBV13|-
TGTGCCAGCAGCTCAACCGGGACAGGGATCGGCGAGCAGTACTTC
CASSSTGTGIGEQYF
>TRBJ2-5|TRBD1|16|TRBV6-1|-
TGTGCCAGCAGTGAAGTCGGGACAGGACGTTCAGAGACCCAGTACTTC
CASSEVGTGRSETQYF
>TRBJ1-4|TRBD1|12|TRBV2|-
TGTGCCAGCAGTGGGACAGGGGATCTACTGTTTTTT
CASSGTGDLLFF
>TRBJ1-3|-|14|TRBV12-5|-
TGTGCTAGTGGTTTGACGGGGGGCGGGGACACCATATATTTT
CASGLTGGGDTIYF
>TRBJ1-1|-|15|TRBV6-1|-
TGTGCCAGCAGTGAAGTCCTGGGGGCGCACACTGAAGCTTTCTTT
CASSEVLGAHTEAFF
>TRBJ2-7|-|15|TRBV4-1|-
TGCGCCAGCAGCCAAGATACGGGTCCCTCCTACGAGCAGTACTTC
CASSQDTGPSYEQYF
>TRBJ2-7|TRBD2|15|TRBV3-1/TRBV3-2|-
TGTGCCAGCAGCCCCCCGGGACTAGCGAGCTACGAGCAGTACTTC
CASSPPGLASYEQYF
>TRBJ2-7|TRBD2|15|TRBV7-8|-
TGTGCCAGCAGCTACGGGACTAGCGGGGCCTACGAGCAGTACTTC
CASSYGTSGAYEQYF
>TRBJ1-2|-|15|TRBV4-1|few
TGCGCCAGCAGCCAAGAGAGCGACGGGAACTATGGCTACACCTTC
CASSQESDGNYGYTF
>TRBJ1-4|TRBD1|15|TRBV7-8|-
TGTGCCAGCAGCATCACAGGGGGCGCGGGTGAAAAACTGTTTTTT
CASSITGGAGEKLFF
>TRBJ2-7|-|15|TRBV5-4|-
TGTGCCAGCAGCCTGGGGGGGGCAGGGGGCAACGAGCAGTACTTC
CASSLGGAGGNEQYF
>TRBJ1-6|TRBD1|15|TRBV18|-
TGTGCCAGCTCACGGGACAGAAAGACCGATTCACCCCTCCACTTT
CASSRDRKTDSPLHF
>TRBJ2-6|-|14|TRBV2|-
TGTGCCAGTGGACAGCTCTCTGGGGCCAACGTCCTGACTTTC
CASGQLSGANVLTF
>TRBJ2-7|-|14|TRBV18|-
TGTGCCAGCTCACCACGCCAGGGCTCCTACGAGCAGTACTTC
CASSPRQGSYEQYF
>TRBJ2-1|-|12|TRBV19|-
TGTGCCAGTAGTAGCTCCAGGCAGGGACAGTTCTTC
CASSSSRQGQFF
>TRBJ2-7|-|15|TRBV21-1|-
TGTGCCAGCAGCAAAGCCGGGACAGCACCCTACGAGCAGTACTTC
CASSKAGTAPYEQYF
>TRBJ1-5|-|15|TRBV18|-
TGTGCCAGCTCACAAAACAGGGCGAGCAATCAGCCCCAGCATTTT
CASSQNRASNQPQHF
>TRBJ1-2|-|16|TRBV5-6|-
TGTGCCAGCAGCTTGGATAGCTCAGGGGCTTACCTCGGCTACACCTTC
CASSLDSSGAYLGYTF
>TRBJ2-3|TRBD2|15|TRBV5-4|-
TGTGCCAGCAGCTTGAGCGGGGGGGCTGGGGATACGCAGTATTTT
CASSLSGGAGDTQYF
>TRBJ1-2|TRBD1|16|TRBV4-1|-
TGCGCCAGCAGCCATCGAGGGAACAGGGGGGGCTATGGCTACACCTTC
CASSHRGNRGGYGYTF
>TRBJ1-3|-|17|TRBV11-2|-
TGTGCCAGCAGCTTGAATCTAGGGGTTATGTCTGGAAACACCATATATTTT
CASSLNLGVMSGNTIYF
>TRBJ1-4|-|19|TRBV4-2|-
TGTGCCAGCAGCCAAGGTCTTACATTAACGACAGCAACTAATGAAAAACTGTTTTTT
CASSQGLTLTTATNEKLFF
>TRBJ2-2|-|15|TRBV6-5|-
TGTGCCAGCAGTTTAGCGGCCACAATCACCGGGGAGCTGTTTTTT
CASSLAATITGELFF
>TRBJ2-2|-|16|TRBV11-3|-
TGTGCCAGCAGCTTAGGGAGGGGCTACAACACCGGGGAGCTGTTTTTT
CASSLGRGYNTGELFF
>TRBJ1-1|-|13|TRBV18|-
TGTGCCAGCTCTGACAGTACGAACACTGAAGCTTTCTTT
CASSDSTNTEAFF
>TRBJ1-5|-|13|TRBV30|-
TGTGCCTGGAGTGTACGGGGCAATCAGCCCCAGCATTTT
CAWSVRGNQPQHF
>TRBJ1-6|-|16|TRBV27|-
TGTGCCAGCAGTTTCCGGGACACCACTAATAATTCACCCCTCCACTTT
CASSFRDTTNNSPLHF
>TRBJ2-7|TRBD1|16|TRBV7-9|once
TGTGCCAGCAGCTCGATCCGGACAGGGGAATCCTACGAGCAGTACTTC
CASSSIRTGESYEQYF
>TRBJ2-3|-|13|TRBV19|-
TGTGCCAGTAGTGCGGGGATTCGTGATACGCAGTATTTT
CASSAGIRDTQYF
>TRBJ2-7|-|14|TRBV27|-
TGTGCCAGCAGTTTGGCCCGAGGGACCTACGAGCAGTACTTC
CASSLARGTYEQYF
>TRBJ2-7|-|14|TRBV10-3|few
TGTGCCACTATTACGGGGGACAGCTCCTACGAGCAGTACTTC
CATITGDSSYEQYF
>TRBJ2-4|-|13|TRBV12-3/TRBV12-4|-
TGTGCCAGCAGTTTAGGGCATAAAAACATTCAGTACTTC
CASSLGHKNIQYF